These 32 T cell receptor beta chains were sequenced from one sample in a study of OX40 agonist ivuxolimab in advanced cancers. Assay: immunoSEQ multiplex PCR; the TCRdb copy retains only in-frame clones and omits some. The sample shows some 73,000 clones, 75% to 90% of them seen only once. The sample here was CD4+ or CD8+ T cells sorted from blood, taken in a trial of the OX40 agonist ivuxolimab. The receptors derive from an adult with an advanced solid tumor such as melanoma, head and neck, liver or kidney cancer.

The chain joins TRBV13 to TRBJ1-1; 7 bases align to TRBD1. Germline CDR1 PRHDT, CDR2 FYEKMQ (reference sequence). The ends lost 5 bases at V and 4 bases at J; junction bases unmatched: 10. The CDR3 has 15 residues. This CDR3 is CASSAPRGKTTEAFF. The CDR3 region has the DNA TGTGCCAGCAGCGCACCCAGGGGGAAGACCACTGAAGCTTTCTTT.

The chain joins TRBV25-1 to TRBJ2-2; 8 bases fit TRBD2. The CDR3 is 15 amino acids. The trim removed 7 bases at V and 3 bases at J, leaving 7 bases unmatched. CDR1 is MGHDK and CDR2 is SYGVNS in the germline V gene. The CDR3 DNA is TGTGCCAGCACCTCCGGGACTAGGGACACCGGGGAGCTGTTTTTT. It encodes CASTSGTRDTGELFF. The full variable domain, completed using reference TRBV25-1 and TRBJ2-2, is EADIYQTPRYLVIGTGKKITLECSQTMGHDKMYWYQQDPGMELHLIHYSYGVNSTEKGDLSSESTVSRIRTEHFPLTLESARPSHTSQYLCASTSGTRDTGELFFGEGSRLTVL.

This clone was observed once. The CDR3 region has the DNA TGCAGCGCTAACGGCAATGAGCAGTTCTTC. It codes for CSANGNEQFF. The rearrangement links TRBV29-1 to TRBJ2-1; no firm D call. The germline gives CDR1 SQVTM, CDR2 ANQGSEA. Deletions cut 7 bases from V and 6 bases from J, with 7 bases between. This CDR3 spans 10 amino acids.

The CDR3 protein is CASSQRQGLGEQYF. Written as DNA, the CDR3 is TGCGCCAGCAGCCAACGCCAGGGTTTGGGAGAGCAGTACTTC. The V call is TRBV4-1, the J call TRBJ2-7, with D possibly TRBD1 on 5 matching bases. This CDR3 spans 14 amino acids. V gave up 2 bases and J gave up 7 bases, with 15 bases separating them. Germline-derived CDR1 and CDR2 are MGHRA and YSYEKL.

The chain uses TRBV6-5 and TRBJ2-5; 11 bases fit TRBD2. V lost 5 bases and J lost 2; bases outside the gene matches: 1. The V gene's germline CDR1 is MNHEY and CDR2 SVGAGI. CDR3 length: 14 residues. CDR3 loop: CASSRLAGQETQYF. DNA of the CDR3: TGTGCCAGCAGTCGACTAGCGGGGCAAGAGACCCAGTACTTC.

The chain recombines TRBV30 with TRBJ2-1; 7 positions match TRBD1. Trimming took 2 bases from V and 0 from J; bases not matched to a gene: 7. Germline CDR1 reads GTSNPN; CDR2 reads SVGIG (reference sequence). The CDR3 loop spans 16 amino acids. The chain's CDR3 is CAWSILWDSSYNEQFF. Written as DNA, the CDR3 is TGTGCCTGGAGTATTCTCTGGGACAGCTCCTACAATGAGCAGTTCTTC.

This chain uses TRBV9 with TRBJ2-5; D possibly corresponds to TRBD1 (5 bases). The CDR3 sequence is 15 residues long. V gave up 4 bases and J gave up 2 bases, with 15 bases separating them. From germline, CDR1 is SGDLS and CDR2 YYNGEE. In DNA, the CDR3 is TGTGCCAGCAGCCCGCAGGGCCTTCCACAAGAGACCCAGTACTTC. Its translation is CASSPQGLPQETQYF.

The rearrangement links TRBV6-1 to TRBJ2-7; 7 nucleotides align to TRBD2. V was pared by 1 base and J by 3 bases, with 3 bases of the junction left unmatched. Germline CDR1 and CDR2: MNHNS and SASEGT. The CDR3 consists of 14 residues. The CDR3 region has the DNA TGTGCCAGCAGTGAAGTTGGGGGGGTCTACGAGCAGTACTTC. Its translation: CASSEVGGVYEQYF.

The chain joins TRBV9 to TRBJ2-1; TRBD2 might be the D (6 bases). The CDR3 runs 16 residues. The ends were cut back, 3 bases at V and 6 bases at J, with 19 bases in the middle. The germline V gene encodes CDR1 SGDLS and CDR2 YYNGEE. CDR3 protein: CASSATGGGYLNEQFF. The DNA of the CDR3 is TGTGCCAGCAGCGCCACAGGTGGGGGGTATCTCAATGAGCAGTTCTTC.

V usage is TRBV7-8 and J usage is TRBJ2-1; a possible D gene is TRBD1 (6 bases). CDR1 and CDR2 (germline): SGHVS, FQNEAQ. This CDR3 has 14 residues. The V gene lost 1 base and the J gene lost 10 bases, with 14 bases spanning the gap. The chain's CDR3 is CASSLGDSGEEQFF. The CDR3, as DNA: TGTGCCAGCAGCTTAGGAGATTCAGGGGAGGAGCAGTTCTTC.

The V call is TRBV11-2, the J call TRBJ2-1; the match to TRBD2 covers 8 bases. This CDR3 comprises 16 residues. J was trimmed by 6 bases and V by 3 bases; bases with no gene match: 10. Germline V gene data show CDR1 as SGHAT and CDR2 as FQNNGV. CDR3 DNA: TGTGCCAGCAGCTTGGGACCGGGACTAGGAATCAATGAGCAGTTCTTC. Translation: CASSLGPGLGINEQFF. Based on the CDR3 plus reference TRBV11-2 and TRBJ2-1, the full variable domain is EAGVAQSPRYKIIEKRQSVAFWCNPISGHATLYWYQQILGQGPKLLIQFQNNGVVDDSQLPKDRFSAERLKGVDSTLKIQPAKLEDSAVYLCASSLGPGLGINEQFFGPGTRLTVL.

The J gene is TRBJ2-7, the V gene TRBV7-8, with 13 bases lining up with TRBD2. The V and J ends lost 3 bases and 2 bases, in that order; junction bases with no gene match: 10. Germline CDR1 reads SGHVS; CDR2 reads FQNEAQ. This CDR3 comprises 18 residues. The CDR3 sequence is CASSFPGLAGPITYEQYF. CDR3 nucleotides: TGTGCCAGCAGCTTTCCGGGACTAGCGGGACCTATCACCTACGAGCAGTACTTC.

The V and J genes are TRBV9 and TRBJ2-3; 7 nucleotides line up with TRBD1. After removal of 2 bases from V and 0 bases from J, the junction contained 3 bases not matched to a gene. The CDR3 contains 15 residues. The V gene's germline CDR1 is SGDLS and CDR2 YYNGEE. The CDR3, as DNA: TGTGCCAGCAGCGTCACAGGGGTTAGCACAGATACGCAGTATTTT. Translation: CASSVTGVSTDTQYF.

The V call is TRBV7-9, the J call TRBJ2-2, with D perhaps given as TRBD1 or TRBD2 (5 bases each). This CDR3 is 15 amino acids long. V dropped 10 bases and J dropped 4 bases, with 19 bases sitting between them. Germline V gives CDR1 SEHNR, CDR2 FQNEAQ (reference sequence). The CDR3 sequence: CATPCREIFTGELFF. The CDR3 DNA reads as TGTGCCACCCCCTGCAGGGAGATATTCACCGGGGAGCTGTTTTTT.

The chain recombines TRBV29-1 with TRBJ2-1; the match to TRBD1 covers 9 bases. Per germline, CDR1 SQVTM and CDR2 ANQGSEA. The CDR3 extends over 13 amino acids. Trimming removed 5 bases from V and 4 bases from J; junction bases left unmatched: 3. CDR3 protein: CSVPQGAYNEQFF. In nucleotides, the CDR3 is TGCAGCGTTCCACAGGGGGCTTACAATGAGCAGTTCTTC.

This clone was found once. The chain recombines TRBV4-1 with TRBJ2-3, with D uncertain. Trimming took off 1 base at V and 2 bases at J, with 7 bases between the two ends. The CDR3 sequence is 14 residues long. CDR1 is MGHRA, CDR2 YSYEKL, per germline. CDR3 coding DNA: TGCGCCAGCAGCCAAGGGCCGGCCACAGATACGCAGTATTTT. Residues: CASSQGPATDTQYF.

The V gene is TRBV30, the J gene TRBJ2-1, with D hard to call. V was cut by 1 base and J by 2 bases, with 3 bases left in between. Germline V gene lookup returns CDR1 GTSNPN and CDR2 SVGIG (reference sequence). The CDR3 is made up of 12 amino acids. The CDR3 DNA is TGTGCCTGGAGTGAAGCCTACAATGAGCAGTTCTTC. It translates to CAWSEAYNEQFF.

V usage is TRBV9 and J usage is TRBJ2-3, with 12 bases that match TRBD2. Losses at the gene ends were 5 bases for V and 2 bases for J; bases not matched to a gene: 9. This CDR3 region has 17 residues. Germline CDR1 reads SGDLS; CDR2 reads YYNGEE. CDR3 nucleotides: TGTGCCAGCAGTTCAAGACTAGCGGGAGTTCCCACAGATACGCAGTATTTT. It encodes CASSSRLAGVPTDTQYF.

The chain couples TRBV7-9 to TRBJ2-7, with 9 bases aligning to TRBD1. Germline V CDR1 and CDR2: SEHNR, FQNEAQ (reference sequence). Trimming at V came to 5 bases and at J to 0 bases, leaving 5 bases not matched to a gene. This CDR3 spans 15 amino acids. The CDR3 protein is CASSPRDRDSYEQYF. DNA for the CDR3: TGTGCCAGCAGCCCCCGGGACAGGGACTCCTACGAGCAGTACTTC.

The chain carries TRBV7-8 and TRBJ2-3; no firm D call. Germline assignment: CDR1 SGHVS and CDR2 FQNEAQ. The length of the CDR3 is 15 residues. V was trimmed by 1 base and J by 2 bases, leaving 10 bases between them. The CDR3 loop is CASSLEAADTDTQYF. The CDR3 nucleotides are TGTGCCAGCAGCTTAGAAGCCGCCGACACAGATACGCAGTATTTT. Full variable domain (rest looked up from reference TRBV7-8 and TRBJ2-3): GAGVSQSPRYKVAKRGQDVALRCDPISGHVSLFWYQQALGQGPEFLTYFQNEAQLDKSGLPSDRFFAERPEGSVSTLKIQRTQQEDSAVYLCASSLEAADTDTQYFGPGTRLTVL.

This clone was found once. The chain links TRBV7-9 to TRBJ2-5; D unclear. The CDR3 is 15 residues long. V was cut by 3 bases and J by 2 bases, with 13 bases left in between. In germline, CDR1 is SEHNR, CDR2 FQNEAQ (reference sequence). The CDR3 DNA sequence: TGTGCCAGCAGCTTTAGACTTGGTTCTCAAGAGACCCAGTACTTC. Protein product: CASSFRLGSQETQYF.

The CDR3 DNA sequence: TGTGCCAGCAGTGGGCAGGCATATGGCTACACCTTC. It translates to CASSGQAYGYTF. This rearrangement joins TRBV27 to TRBJ1-2; D uncertain. Deletions cut 5 bases from V and 5 bases from J, with 9 bases between. Per germline, CDR1 MNHEY and CDR2 SMNVEV (reference sequence). The CDR3 is 12 amino acids.

The genes are TRBV28 and TRBJ2-3; 10 bases agree with TRBD2. Germline CDR1 is MDHEN and CDR2 is SYDVKM. The J segment lost 4 bases and the V segment lost 5 bases, leaving 9 bases of the junction unmatched. The CDR3 loop spans 16 amino acids. DNA for the CDR3: TGTGCCAGCAGTCAAGAGAGCGGGAGGGACCCAGATACGCAGTATTTT. Translation gives CASSQESGRDPDTQYF. Drawing the rest from reference TRBV28 and TRBJ2-3, the complete variable domain is DVKVTQSSRYLVKRTGEKVFLECVQDMDHENMFWYRQDPGLGLRLIYFSYDVKMKEKGDIPEGYSVSREKKERFSLILESASTNQTSMYLCASSQESGRDPDTQYFGPGTRLTVL.

This rearrangement joins TRBV13 to TRBJ2-1; TRBD2 is a possible D gene (5 bases). The V end lost 7 bases, the J end lost 0 bases, and 13 bases lay between the germline ends. Germline lookup yields CDR1 PRHDT and CDR2 FYEKMQ (reference sequence). The CDR3 runs to 15 residues. The CDR3 DNA follows: TGTGCCAGCACCTCTCGGGGAAGCTCCTACAATGAGCAGTTCTTC. Protein sequence: CASTSRGSSYNEQFF.

This clone was picked up one time. The chain is built from TRBV7-9 and TRBJ1-2; 8 bases line up with TRBD1. Germline trimming cut 4 bases from V and 1 base from J; bases unmatched to any gene: 2. Germline V gene sequence: CDR1 SEHNR, CDR2 FQNEAQ (reference sequence). This CDR3 spans 14 amino acids. CDR3 sequence reads: CASSYGQGNYGYTF. DNA of the CDR3: TGTGCCAGCAGCTACGGACAGGGTAACTATGGCTACACCTTC.

This clone was counted once. The rearrangement links TRBV27 to TRBJ2-7; 12 bases align to TRBD1. The germline V gene has CDR1 MNHEY and CDR2 SMNVEV (reference sequence). CDR3 size: 13 residues. Trimming at V came to 5 bases and at J to 7 bases, leaving 3 bases not matched to a gene. The CDR3 bases are TGTGCCAGCAGTCCGGGACAGGGGGCTGAGCAGTACTTC. Amino acid sequence: CASSPGQGAEQYF.

V is TRBV5-1 and J is TRBJ2-1; D unresolved. V lost 0 bases, J lost 4 bases, and 11 bases lay in between. Germline assignment: CDR1 SGHRS and CDR2 YFSETQ. The CDR3 has 15 residues. The CDR3 region has the DNA TGCGCCAGCAGCTTGGACAGTACTGCATACAATGAGCAGTTCTTC. Amino acids: CASSLDSTAYNEQFF.

The V and J genes are TRBV6-6 and TRBJ1-1, with a weak D call TRBD1 (5 bases). V shed 2 bases and J shed 0 bases, with 10 bases lying between them. CDR3 length equals 15 residues. Germline loops: CDR1 MNHNY, CDR2 SVGAGI (reference sequence). In nucleotides, the CDR3 is TGTGCCAGCAGTTACCCCCAGGGCTTGAACACTGAAGCTTTCTTT. Translated: CASSYPQGLNTEAFF.

The V and J genes are TRBV6-1 and TRBJ2-5, with unresolved D. With 0 bases removed from V and 1 base from J, the gap between germline ends came to 9 bases. Germline CDR1 and CDR2: MNHNS and SASEGT. The CDR3 runs to 15 residues. CDR3 protein: CASSEARRTQETQYF. The CDR3 DNA is TGTGCCAGCAGTGAAGCGAGAAGGACCCAAGAGACCCAGTACTTC.

The chain recombines TRBV6-6 with TRBJ2-2; D is undetermined. Germline V gene data show CDR1 as MNHNY and CDR2 as SVGAGI (reference sequence). This CDR3 is 12 amino acids long. The ends were cut back, 5 bases at V and 7 bases at J, with 8 bases in the middle. Here the CDR3 reads CASSTNYGELFF. In DNA, the CDR3 is TGTGCCAGCAGTACTAACTACGGGGAGCTGTTTTTT.

V gene TRBV4-1 combines with J gene TRBJ2-7, with 7 positions matching TRBD1. Trimming removed 5 bases from V and 1 base from J; junction bases left unmatched: 8. The CDR3 spans 15 residues. From germline, CDR1 is MGHRA and CDR2 YSYEKL. This CDR3 is CASSANRGYSYEQYF. CDR3 DNA: TGCGCCAGCAGCGCAAACAGGGGCTATTCCTACGAGCAGTACTTC.

The J gene is TRBJ1-1, the V gene TRBV5-1; D not certain. Germline V gene data show CDR1 as SGHRS and CDR2 as YFSETQ. V gave up 5 bases and J gave up 8 bases, with 10 bases separating them. The CDR3 is made up of 11 amino acids. CDR3 protein: CASRWLSEAFF. In nucleotides, the CDR3 is TGCGCCAGCAGATGGCTATCGGAAGCTTTCTTT.